One sample yielded the 28 T cell receptor beta chains listed below, sequenced in a study of T-cell reconstitution after alpha-beta-depleted transplantation in children. Unique molecular identifiers were incorporated into the prepared TCRbeta library. One entry per CDR3 protein, called by TCRdb with MiXCR from the PCR reads. Of approximately 800,000 distinct CDR3 sequences detected, 16% appear once; the ten largest clones hold 5%. This material consisted of PBMCs, mostly from graft donor cells, taken 360 days after TCRalphabeta/CD19-depleted stem cell transplant. Receptors originate from a male patient younger than 18 who had a stem cell transplant for acute lymphoblastic leukemia, so the T cells may come from the graft donor.

This sequence joins TRBV10-2 and TRBJ2-1; D is perhaps TRBD2 (5 bases). The CDR3 sequence is 13 residues long. V lost 7 bases, J lost 3 bases, and 10 bases lay in between. Germline CDR1 reads WSHSY; CDR2 reads SAAADI. The CDR3 loop is CASIGVFYNEQFF. The CDR3, as DNA: TGCGCCAGCATCGGGGTCTTCTACAATGAGCAGTTCTTC.

For this clonotype: Being one base from a much bigger clone, this may be a read error. The V and J genes are TRBV20-1 and TRBJ2-7, with TRBD2 matching 14 bases. This CDR3 spans 13 amino acids. V shed 5 bases and J 8 bases; nucleotides not matched to a gene: 5. The V gene's germline CDR1 is DFQATT and CDR2 SNEGSKA (reference sequence). CDR3 bases: TGCAGTGCTCGGACTAGCGGGAGGTACAAGCAGTACTTC. This codes for CSARTSGRYKQYF.

This sequence joins TRBV7-2 and TRBJ2-1; no clear D. Germline-derived CDR1 and CDR2 are SGHTA and FQGNSA. The CDR3 contains 14 residues. V shed 8 bases and J shed 1 base, with 12 bases lying between them. CDR3 DNA sequence: TGTGCCAGCTGGAGAGTCATATCCTACAATGAGCAGTTCTTC. This translates into CASWRVISYNEQFF.

The chain joins TRBV7-6 to TRBJ2-2, with 11 bases lining up with TRBD2. The CDR3 sequence is 19 residues long. V lost 4 bases and J lost 3; bases outside the gene matches: 13. Germline loops: CDR1 SGHVS, CDR2 FNYEAQ. The CDR3 protein is CASSSQGTPGLADTGELFF. The DNA for the CDR3 is TGTGCCAGCAGCTCACAGGGAACTCCGGGACTAGCGGACACCGGGGAGCTGTTTTTT. The full variable domain, in which reference TRBV7-6 and TRBJ2-2 provide the parts outside the CDR3, is GAGVSQSPRYKVTKRGQDVALRCDPISGHVSLYWYRQALGQGPEFLTYFNYEAQQDKSGLPNDRFSAERPEGSISTLTIQRTEQRDSAMYRCASSSQGTPGLADTGELFFGEGSRLTVL.

The chain combines TRBV4-1 with TRBJ1-6; 7 positions match TRBD1. The CDR3 loop spans 16 amino acids. Per germline, CDR1 MGHRA and CDR2 YSYEKL. Germline trimming cut 3 bases from V and 10 bases from J; bases unmatched to any gene: 12. The DNA for the CDR3 is TGCGCCAGCAGCCAGGGAGGGGGCGTGCGAAGATCACCCCTCCACTTT. Amino acid sequence: CASSQGGGVRRSPLHF.

This clonotype was recorded a few times. This rearrangement joins TRBV19 to TRBJ2-1, with D possibly called TRBD1 or TRBD2 (5 bases each). V was pared by 7 bases and J by 2 bases, with 18 bases between. Germline V gene sequence: CDR1 LNHDA, CDR2 SQIVND (reference sequence). The CDR3 is 16 amino acids. This chain's CDR3 is CASKPGQLQPYNEQFF. In nucleotides, the CDR3 is TGTGCCAGTAAACCGGGGCAGCTCCAACCCTACAATGAGCAGTTCTTC.

This clonotype was seen only a few times. The chain joins TRBV4-1 to TRBJ2-1; 7 bases fit TRBD1. There are 16 residues in the CDR3. Germline V gene sequence: CDR1 MGHRA, CDR2 YSYEKL. V lost 6 bases, J lost 13 bases, and 21 bases stayed unmatched. The CDR3 nucleotides are TGCGCCAGCAGACCTGACCCCGGGACAGTAGACTGGATACAGTTCTTC. Protein: CASRPDPGTVDWIQFF.

The rearrangement joins TRBV20-1 to TRBJ2-7; D is perhaps TRBD2 (7 bases). V was cut by 0 bases and J by 5 bases, with 20 bases left in between. Germline assignment: CDR1 DFQATT and CDR2 SNEGSKA (reference sequence). CDR3 size: 16 residues. The CDR3 sequence is CSAREGGAALLHEQYF. CDR3 in DNA: TGCAGTGCTAGAGAGGGGGGGGCGGCCCTTCTGCACGAGCAGTACTTC.

Remarks on this clonotype: A much larger clone differs from this one at a single base, so this may be a read error. The gene calls are TRBV7-9 and TRBJ2-5, with D unclear. The germline CDR1 and CDR2 sequences are SEHNR and FQNEAQ (reference sequence). This CDR3 is 14 amino acids long. CDR3 sequence: CTSSLSEVRETQYF. The CDR3 DNA is TGTACCAGCAGCTTAAGTGAGGTCCGGGAGACCCAGTACTTC. Using reference TRBV7-9 and TRBJ2-5 for the parts outside the CDR3, the full variable domain is DTGVSQNPRHKITKRGQNVTFRCDPISEHNRLYWYRQTLGQGPEFLTYFQNEAQLEKSRLLSDRFSAERPKGSFSTLEIQRTEQGDSAMYLCTSSLSEVRETQYFGPGTRLLVL.

The genes are TRBV9 and TRBJ2-5, with a possible D match to TRBD2 (5 bases). This CDR3 spans 14 amino acids. Germline CDR1 reads SGDLS; CDR2 reads YYNGEE. Trimming pared 10 bases from V and 5 bases from J, leaving 21 bases between. CDR3 DNA: TGTGCCTCCTCCCCCGCGAGGGTTTCTGAGACCCAGTACTTC. Encoded protein: CASSPARVSETQYF.

This sequence joins TRBV25-1 and TRBJ2-5; 9 nucleotides match TRBD2. Looked up from germline, CDR1 is MGHDK and CDR2 is SYGVNS. CDR3 length equals 17 residues. The J segment lost 2 bases and the V segment lost 5 bases, leaving 12 bases of the junction unmatched. In DNA form, the CDR3 reads TGTGCCAGCAGTTGGGGGACTAGCATTTTAGGGCAAGAGACCCAGTACTTC. Translating it yields CASSWGTSILGQETQYF.

This clonotype was found many times. The chain is built from TRBV20-1 and TRBJ2-7; 7 bases match TRBD2. The CDR3 length is 13 residues. J was trimmed by 3 bases and V by 0 bases; bases with no gene match: 2. The V gene's germline CDR1 is DFQATT and CDR2 SNEGSKA (reference sequence). CDR3 nucleotides: TGCAGTGCTAGAGATGCTAGCGGCTACGAGCAGTACTTC. It yields the protein CSARDASGYEQYF.

The chain joins TRBV20-1 to TRBJ1-1, with TRBD1 matching 7 bases. From germline, CDR1 is DFQATT and CDR2 SNEGSKA (reference sequence). The V gene end was trimmed by 6 bases and the J gene end by 1 base; junction bases not matched to a gene: 8. The CDR3 runs 14 residues. The DNA for the CDR3 is TGCAGTGCATACAGAGGGGGCCAGAACACTGAAGCTTTCTTT. This translates into CSAYRGGQNTEAFF.

In its sample, this clonotype was seen a few times. The J gene is TRBJ2-7, the V gene TRBV5-1; 9 nucleotides match TRBD2. Germline trimming cut 4 bases from V and 2 bases from J; bases unmatched to any gene: 13. CDR3 length: 17 residues. Germline V gene sequence: CDR1 SGHRS, CDR2 YFSETQ. The CDR3, as DNA: TGCGCCAGCAGCATATTAGCGGGAGTCCTCTCTGCCTACGAGCAGTACTTC. This sequence encodes CASSILAGVLSAYEQYF. The full variable domain, completed using reference TRBV5-1 and TRBJ2-7, is KAGVTQTPRYLIKTRGQQVTLSCSPISGHRSVSWYQQTPGQGLQFLFEYFSETQRNKGNFPGRFSGRQFSNSRSEMNVSTLELGDSALYLCASSILAGVLSAYEQYFGPGTRLTVT.

This clonotype appeared a few times. The CDR3, as DNA: TGTGCCAGCAGCTCCTGGGGGTCGGATAAAGATACGCAGTATTTT. Protein product: CASSSWGSDKDTQYF. This sequence joins TRBV7-9 and TRBJ2-3; the D gene could be TRBD1 or TRBD2 (5 bases each). Germline CDR1 SEHNR, CDR2 FQNEAQ (reference sequence). V was pared by 4 bases and J by 5 bases, with 16 bases between. This CDR3 is 15 amino acids long.

This clonotype occurred a few times. This sequence joins TRBV12-3 or TRBV12-4 and TRBJ2-7; tentative D call: TRBD2 (6 bases). CDR3 size: 14 residues. V gave up 5 bases and J gave up 3 bases, with 14 bases separating them. The CDR3 sequence is CASSHHNSGYEQYF. The CDR3 bases are TGTGCCAGCAGTCATCATAATAGCGGCTACGAGCAGTACTTC.

This sequence joins TRBV4-2 and TRBJ2-3, with TRBD2 identical over 10 bases. The germline CDR1 and CDR2 sequences are LGHNA and YNFKEQ. The length of the CDR3 is 18 residues. V trimming: 4 bases; J trimming: 5 bases; junction bases outside the gene matches: 15. The DNA for the CDR3 is TGTGCCAGCAGCCTCCTAGCGGGAGAGTGGGTTCAGGGAGATACGCAGTATTTT. Protein: CASSLLAGEWVQGDTQYF.

This clonotype has just a few counts. The chain uses TRBV5-1 and TRBJ2-2, with D unclear. This CDR3 contains 13 residues. Trimming stripped 5 bases from V and 3 bases from J, with 8 bases between. The germline gives CDR1 SGHRS, CDR2 YFSETQ. The CDR3 DNA reads TGCGCCAGCAGACACAGCGACACCGGGGAGCTGTTTTTT. It translates to CASRHSDTGELFF.

This chain connects TRBV20-1 to TRBJ2-4; 7 bases fit TRBD2. There are 13 residues in the CDR3. CDR1 is DFQATT, CDR2 SNEGSKA, per germline (reference sequence). The V gene end was trimmed by 6 bases and the J gene end by 8 bases; junction bases not matched to a gene: 10. CDR3 region: CSALPGGRDIQYF. DNA for the CDR3: TGCAGTGCCCTACCCGGGGGGAGGGACATTCAGTACTTC.

This clonotype came up a few times. V gene TRBV20-1 combines with J gene TRBJ2-1; 14 positions agree with TRBD2. This CDR3 spans 14 amino acids. The germline gives CDR1 DFQATT, CDR2 SNEGSKA (reference sequence). The V segment lost 6 bases and the J segment 7 bases; nucleotides outside the gene matches: 5. Here the CDR3 reads CSAQTSGRGNEQFF. CDR3 nucleotides: TGCAGTGCCCAGACTAGCGGGAGGGGTAATGAGCAGTTCTTC.

In its sample, this clonotype was seen a few times. The chain combines TRBV25-1 with TRBJ1-3; 9 nucleotides match TRBD1. The V gene's germline CDR1 is MGHDK and CDR2 SYGVNS. With 3 bases clipped from V and 7 bases from J, the junction kept 4 bases outside the gene matches. The CDR3 spans 14 residues. CDR3 bases: TGTGCCAGCAGTGAGATGGGACAGGGCAACACCATATATTTT. Translated: CASSEMGQGNTIYF.

The V gene is TRBV5-1, the J gene TRBJ2-1; D uncertain. V was cut by 3 bases and J by 4 bases, with 14 bases left in between. Germline V CDR1 and CDR2: SGHRS, YFSETQ. The CDR3 runs 15 residues. The CDR3 is CASSSSVIGYNEQFF. CDR3 coding DNA: TGCGCCAGCAGCTCCTCAGTGATTGGATACAATGAGCAGTTCTTC.

The chain has TRBV7-3 and TRBJ2-5; a weak D match, TRBD2 (5 bases). V lost 0 bases to trimming and J lost 5 bases, with 10 bases between them. The V gene's germline CDR1 is SGHTA and CDR2 FQGTGA. CDR3 size: 14 residues. CDR3 protein: CASSLTNQRETQYF. The DNA for the CDR3 is TGTGCCAGCAGCTTAACGAACCAGCGGGAGACCCAGTACTTC.

In its sample, this clonotype was seen a few times. This chain connects TRBV5-1 to TRBJ2-4; 8 positions agree with TRBD2. Losses at the gene ends were 0 bases for V and 4 bases for J; bases not matched to a gene: 9. The CDR3 totals 17 residues. From germline, CDR1 is SGHRS and CDR2 YFSETQ. The CDR3 bases are TGCGCCAGCAGCTTGGGTCCCTTAGCGGGACCTAAAAACATTCAGTACTTC. Translated: CASSLGPLAGPKNIQYF.

The rearrangement links TRBV5-6 to TRBJ1-5, with D tentatively TRBD1 (6 bases). With 0 bases removed from V and 7 bases from J, the gap between germline ends came to 14 bases. The CDR3 loop spans 15 amino acids. Per the germline V gene, CDR1 is SGHDT and CDR2 is YYEEEE. The CDR3 bases are TGTGCCAGCAGCTTGGGACAGGCACCCCCACAGCCCCAGCATTTT. It yields the protein CASSLGQAPPQPQHF.

The chain recombines TRBV6-2 or TRBV6-3 with TRBJ2-7; 10 bases fit TRBD1. The CDR3 length is 18 residues. V lost 4 bases to trimming and J lost 2 bases; unmatched junction nucleotides: 14. Germline CDR1 and CDR2: MNHEY and SVGEGT. The CDR3, as DNA: TGTGCCAGCAGTTCAGTCCGGGACAGGGGCTACCCACCCTACGAGCAGTACTTC. It codes for CASSSVRDRGYPPYEQYF.

This rearrangement joins TRBV7-9 to TRBJ1-6, with D tentatively TRBD1 (5 bases). The length of the CDR3 is 12 residues. The ends were cut back, 1 base at V and 12 bases at J, with 7 bases in the middle. The germline V gene has CDR1 SEHNR and CDR2 FQNEAQ (reference sequence). The CDR3 spells CASSLDRGPLHF. In DNA, the CDR3 is TGTGCCAGCAGCTTAGATAGGGGACCCCTCCACTTT.

V is TRBV6-5 and J is TRBJ2-5; 7 positions match TRBD2. The germline CDR1 and CDR2 sequences are MNHEY and SVGAGI. The J segment lost 3 bases and the V segment lost 2 bases, leaving 9 bases of the junction unmatched. This CDR3 spans 16 amino acids. CDR3 bases: TGTGCCAGCAGTTACCCGAATAGCGGGTGGGAAGAGACCCAGTACTTC. Encoded protein: CASSYPNSGWEETQYF.